Below, 18 T cell receptor beta chains from the same sample are listed, as sequenced in a study of T cells in Graves' hyperthyroidism and ophthalmopathy. TCR beta CDR3 sequences were amplified from RNA transcripts. HTBI primers were the set used in a first-round RT-PCR of the TCR CDR3. TCRdb recomputed calls from the multiplex PCR reads with MiXCR, one row per CDR3 protein. The sample consists of approximately 620,000 distinct CDR3 sequences, approximately 15% of them appearing once. Sequenced material: blood. The receptors were sampled from a woman aged 40 to 50 with Graves' ophthalmopathy.

This clonotype was seen more than once but under ten times. A read error may produce the germline difference seen at one junction end. The chain combines TRBV12-3 or TRBV12-4 with TRBJ1-2; TRBD1 is a possible D gene (6 bases). This CDR3 region has 13 residues. The CDR3 nucleotides are TGTGCCGGCAGTCCAGGGGAACCCTATGGCTACACCTTC. Protein product: CAGSPGEPYGYTF.

This clonotype was counted only a few times. The CDR3 protein is CASRSGGADGANVLTF. DNA of the CDR3: TGTGCCAGCAGGAGCGGGGGGGCTGATGGGGCCAACGTCCTGACTTTC. This sequence joins TRBV27 and TRBJ2-6; TRBD2 agrees at 10 bases. Trimming cost V 6 bases and J 3 bases; bases outside gene matches: 5. CDR1 is MNHEY, CDR2 SMNVEV, per germline (reference sequence). CDR3 length: 16 residues.

The chain links TRBV4-1 to TRBJ2-3; 8 bases are shared with TRBD2. Trimming took 0 bases from V and 3 from J; bases not matched to a gene: 8. The CDR3 length is 17 residues. Germline V gene data show CDR1 as MGHRA and CDR2 as YSYEKL. CDR3 in amino acids: CASSQDYGGAGTDTQYF. CDR3 coding DNA: TGCGCCAGCAGCCAAGATTACGGGGGGGCTGGGACAGATACGCAGTATTTT.

Ten or more counts support this clonotype. The chain recombines TRBV20-1 with TRBJ2-1; TRBD2 matches at 7 bases. The CDR3 extends over 14 amino acids. Germline-derived CDR1 and CDR2 are DFQATT and SNEGSKA (reference sequence). Losses at the gene ends were 5 bases for V and 7 bases for J; bases not matched to a gene: 11. This CDR3 is CSAPFGGGWNEQFF. CDR3 bases: TGCAGTGCTCCCTTCGGGGGAGGGTGGAATGAGCAGTTCTTC.

The V and J genes are TRBV7-8 and TRBJ2-2; 7 nucleotides agree with TRBD1. Trimming at V came to 1 base and at J to 6 bases, leaving 5 bases not matched to a gene. CDR3 length: 15 amino acids. CDR1 and CDR2 from the germline V gene are SGHVS and FQNEAQ. The CDR3 sequence is CASSLERTGAGELFF. The CDR3 coding sequence is TGTGCCAGCAGCTTAGAACGGACAGGCGCCGGGGAGCTGTTTTTT.

As concerns this clonotype: One base away lies a much larger clone, so this may be a sequencing read error. The chain joins TRBV11-2 to TRBJ2-3, with D perhaps matching TRBD2 (5 bases). Germline V lookup: CDR1 SGHAT, CDR2 FQNNGV. The CDR3 spans 15 residues. The CDR3 here is CVSSLGGGRTDTQYF. The CDR3 bases are TGTGTCAGCAGCTTAGGAGGCGGACGCACAGATACGCAGTATTTT.

The chain links TRBV4-1 to TRBJ2-1, with TRBD2 identical over 8 bases. CDR3 length equals 16 residues. Trimming at V came to 2 bases and at J to 0 bases, leaving 3 bases not matched to a gene. Germline loops: CDR1 MGHRA, CDR2 YSYEKL. The chain's CDR3 is CASSQIAGRSYNEQFF. CDR3 DNA sequence: TGCGCCAGCAGCCAAATAGCGGGACGCTCCTACAATGAGCAGTTCTTC.

This clonotype was seen many times. The chain is built from TRBV9 and TRBJ2-3; 8 bases line up with TRBD1. V was clipped by 2 bases and J by 5 bases; unmatched bases: 4. Germline V lookup: CDR1 SGDLS, CDR2 YYNGEE. CDR3 length equals 14 residues. CDR3 region: CASSVQGAKDTQYF. DNA for the CDR3: TGTGCCAGCAGCGTCCAGGGGGCGAAAGATACGCAGTATTTT.

The chain employs TRBV20-1 and TRBJ1-1; no clear D. V lost 4 bases to trimming and J lost 3 bases, with 9 bases between them. This CDR3 is 12 amino acids long. CDR1 and CDR2 from the germline V gene are DFQATT and SNEGSKA (reference sequence). The CDR3: CSAIEQYTEAFF. The CDR3, as DNA: TGCAGTGCTATCGAGCAGTACACTGAAGCTTTCTTT.

In this sample, this clonotype turned up many times. The chain carries TRBV6-1 and TRBJ2-2; D remains unclear. CDR3 length: 14 residues. Deletions cut 4 bases from V and 4 bases from J, with 10 bases between. Germline CDR1 is MNHNS and CDR2 is SASEGT. The CDR3 is CASSVSAITGELFF. The CDR3 nucleotides read TGTGCCAGCAGTGTGAGCGCAATCACCGGGGAGCTGTTTTTT.

At least ten counts were recorded for this clonotype. The chain uses TRBV2 and TRBJ2-1; 8 bases fit TRBD2. This CDR3 has 15 residues. The junction had 5 bases not matched to a gene; V was cut back by 4 bases and J by 3 bases. CDR1 is SNHLY and CDR2 is FYNNEI in the germline V gene. The CDR3 DNA reads TGTGCCAGCAGTGGGCTAGCGGGCCACTACAATGAGCAGTTCTTC. The encoded protein is CASSGLAGHYNEQFF. Complete variable domain (other parts from reference TRBV2 and TRBJ2-1): EPEVTQTPSHQVTQMGQEVILRCVPISNHLYFYWYRQILGQKVEFLVSFYNNEISEKSEIFDDQFSVERPDGSNFTLKIRSTKLEDSAMYFCASSGLAGHYNEQFFGPGTRLTVL.

There are many counts of this clonotype. The chain has TRBV2 and TRBJ2-1, with a possible D match to TRBD1 (6 bases). Trimming stripped 1 base from V and 2 bases from J, with 12 bases between. Germline V gene sequence: CDR1 SNHLY, CDR2 FYNNEI. This CDR3 has 16 amino acids. Here the CDR3 reads CASSEDVQGPYNEQFF. In DNA form, the CDR3 reads TGTGCCAGCAGTGAAGATGTTCAGGGGCCCTACAATGAGCAGTTCTTC.

This clonotype was seen a handful of times. V gene TRBV28 combines with J gene TRBJ2-1, with TRBD1 identical over 10 bases. Germline V lookup: CDR1 MDHEN, CDR2 SYDVKM. The CDR3 spans 15 residues. With V trimmed by 8 bases and J by 11 bases, 15 bases remained unmatched. The CDR3 DNA sequence: TGTGCCAGCCTAATACCGGGACAGGGGAACCCACAGCAGTTCTTC. This codes for CASLIPGQGNPQQFF.

Comments on this clonotype: Since a much larger clone is just one base distant, this may be a read error. This rearrangement joins TRBV30 to TRBJ2-7; 10 nucleotides match TRBD2. This CDR3 region has 16 residues. Germline loops: CDR1 GTSNPN, CDR2 SVGIG (reference sequence). DNA of the CDR3: TGTGCCTGGAGTGTATGGTCTAGCGGGAGCTCCCACGAGCAGTACTTC. This encodes CAWSVWSSGSSHEQYF.

This clonotype occurred a few times. Just one base apart from a much larger clone, this may be a read error. The CDR3 nucleotides read TGTGCCAGCAGCTGGACAGGGAGGAACACTGGAGCTTTCTTT. This translates into CASSWTGRNTGAFF. The chain links TRBV6-8 to TRBJ1-1; 8 bases match TRBD1. The CDR3 length is 14 residues. Germline-derived CDR1 and CDR2 are MNHGY and SAAAGT.

This clonotype has ten or more counts. This sequence joins TRBV2 and TRBJ2-7, with TRBD2 matching over 8 bases. Germline CDR1 is SNHLY and CDR2 is FYNNEI. The CDR3 totals 14 residues. The V gene end was trimmed by 4 bases and the J gene end by 0 bases; junction bases not matched to a gene: 2. The CDR3: CASSGAGVSYEQYF. The CDR3 DNA sequence: TGTGCCAGCAGTGGAGCGGGGGTCTCCTACGAGCAGTACTTC.

This clonotype was found many times. The V and J genes are TRBV7-2 and TRBJ2-5; D is undetermined. This CDR3 is built from 16 residues. Trimming shortened V by 2 bases and J by 10 bases, and 23 bases separated the two germline ends. CDR1 SGHTA and CDR2 FQGNSA come from the germline V gene. The CDR3 sequence: CASSLQASALTRVQYF. CDR3 DNA: TGTGCCAGCAGCTTACAGGCAAGCGCCCTAACAAGGGTCCAGTACTTC.

This clonotype was counted at least ten times. The chain combines TRBV6-1 with TRBJ2-2; 7 positions agree with TRBD1. Germline CDR1 is MNHNS and CDR2 is SASEGT. V shed 3 bases, J shed 5 bases, and the junction held 9 bases outside the gene matches. This CDR3 spans 16 amino acids. The CDR3 DNA reads TGTGCCAGCAGTGAGTGGGACAGTTTGGCTACCGGGGAGCTGTTTTTT. Translating gives CASSEWDSLATGELFF.